Shown below are 4 T cell receptor beta chains from a single sample sequenced in a study of spatial heterogeneity in lung cancer. TCRdb itself ran the 5' RACE reads through MiXCR, one entry per CDR3 protein. The table records around 420 distinct CDR3 sequences, about 36% of them present only once. The time point here: sample taken at primary tumor resection. Extraction of whole RNA from tumor, nontumor lung or frozen PBMC preceded unsorted sequencing. Sequenced here: PBMCs, sampled at surgery. The receptors were sampled from a male donor with early-stage non-small cell lung cancer.

This clonotype showed up just a few times. This beta chain appears as a stray read in a library generated for alpha chains; its size is not informative. The chain uses TRBV12-3 or TRBV12-4 and TRBJ2-1; TRBD2 is a possible D gene (6 bases). The CDR3 runs to 17 residues. The V gene lost 5 bases and the J gene lost 0 bases, with 17 bases spanning the gap. CDR3 coding DNA: TGTGCCAGCAGTCTCGGGGGTCCCCCGAGCTCCTACAATGAGCAGTTCTTC. It translates to CASSLGGPPSSYNEQFF.

Of note for this clonotype: The library was designed around alpha chains, so this beta chain is a stray read whose abundance carries little weight. V usage is TRBV14 and J usage is TRBJ2-4; D may be TRBD1 (5 bases). The V gene lost 2 bases and the J gene lost 0 bases, with 14 bases spanning the gap. The CDR3 spans 17 residues. CDR1 is SGHDN, CDR2 FVKESK, per germline. CDR3: CASSQRAGYLAKNIQYF. The DNA of the CDR3 is TGTGCCAGCAGCCAAAGGGCAGGGTACTTAGCCAAAAACATTCAGTACTTC.

This clonotype was observed a handful of times. As an off-target read in a library built for alpha chains, this beta chain has a frequency of little significance. The chain employs TRBV13 and TRBJ2-3; D is unresolved. V lost 3 bases and J lost 3, with 13 bases in between. The CDR3 sequence is 15 residues long. From germline, CDR1 is PRHDT and CDR2 FYEKMQ (reference sequence). CDR3 nucleotides: TGTGCCAGCAGCTTCCCTGGGTCATGGACAGATACGCAGTATTTT. As protein: CASSFPGSWTDTQYF.

There are a few counts of this clonotype. This beta chain appears as a stray read in a library generated for alpha chains; its size is not informative. V is TRBV6-4 and J is TRBJ2-2; weak D call: TRBD2 (6 bases). The CDR3 is 14 amino acids. Per the germline V gene, CDR1 is MRHNA and CDR2 is SNTAGT. V shed 6 bases and J shed 4 bases, with 12 bases lying between them. The CDR3 loop is CASSLGTSTGELFF. As DNA, the CDR3 is TGTGCCAGCAGCCTTGGGACTTCCACCGGGGAGCTGTTTTTT.